These 31 T cell receptor beta chains originate from one sample sequenced in a study of HIV-infected patients and healthy controls. The repertoire came from unfractionated whole blood and reflected all unsorted peripheral T cells. cDNA was made from about 500 ng RNA using alpha and beta constant primers. Alpha and beta chain libraries were made separately by chain-specific third strand synthesis with multiplexing indices. Via MiXCR, TCRdb re-called the 5' RACE reads, giving one row per CDR3 protein. The profile shows around 13,000 distinct CDR3 sequences, roughly 9.9% of them singletons. The source material was blood. The receptors stem from an adult in good health.

This clonotype was observed at least ten times. The rearrangement links TRBV20-1 to TRBJ2-1; 11 nucleotides align to TRBD1. Unmatched junction bases numbered 9, after V lost 2 bases and J lost 6 bases. The germline gives CDR1 DFQATT, CDR2 SNEGSKA (reference sequence). The CDR3 is 16 residues long. The CDR3 DNA sequence: TGCAGTGCTAGATCCGCGGGACAGGGGGTGCCCAATGAGCAGTTCTTC. This translates into CSARSAGQGVPNEQFF.

In its sample, this clonotype was seen many times. The V call is TRBV6-6, the J call TRBJ1-5, with unresolved D. Germline CDR1 and CDR2: MNHNY and SVGAGI (reference sequence). The V end was cut by 4 bases, the J end by 0 bases, with 10 bases between. The CDR3 extends over 15 amino acids. CDR3 region: CASSLSSGSNQPQHF. The CDR3 nucleotides are TGTGCCAGCAGTTTATCTTCTGGTAGCAATCAGCCCCAGCATTTT.

This clonotype was seen many times. This chain links TRBV28 with TRBJ2-2; 11 nucleotides align to TRBD2. With V trimmed by 11 bases and J by 5 bases, 10 bases remained unmatched. The CDR3 runs to 15 residues. Germline CDR1 and CDR2: MDHEN and SYDVKM. CDR3 residues: CASSLASGGTGELFF. As DNA, the CDR3 is TGTGCCTCCAGTTTGGCTAGCGGGGGGACCGGGGAGCTGTTTTTT.

Ten or more counts support this clonotype. V is TRBV19 and J is TRBJ1-2; D not certain. The V gene's germline CDR1 is LNHDA and CDR2 SQIVND (reference sequence). This CDR3 is 16 amino acids long. Trimming cost V 0 bases and J 4 bases, with 15 bases left between them. The CDR3 DNA reads as TGTGCCAGTAGTATAGATGCTTTGTCCGGACTCTATGGCTACACCTTC. It is translated as CASSIDALSGLYGYTF.

This clonotype was observed at least ten times. This rearrangement joins TRBV7-9 to TRBJ1-6; D unresolved. V lost 7 bases, J lost 8 bases, and 18 bases lay in between. This CDR3 contains 15 residues. Germline CDR1 reads SEHNR; CDR2 reads FQNEAQ (reference sequence). The CDR3 loop reads CASTRWVGEDSPLHF. The DNA of the CDR3 is TGTGCCAGCACCCGATGGGTGGGTGAGGATTCACCCCTCCACTTT.

This clonotype has a single count. The V gene is TRBV5-5, the J gene TRBJ2-4; 10 positions match TRBD2. The CDR3 sequence is 18 residues long. V shed 4 bases, J shed 6 bases, and the junction held 16 bases outside the gene matches. Germline V gene lookup returns CDR1 SGHKS and CDR2 YYEKEE (reference sequence). CDR3 protein: CASSPLPRVAGGGNIQYF. The CDR3 DNA reads TGTGCCAGCAGCCCCCTTCCGAGGGTAGCGGGAGGTGGAAACATTCAGTACTTC.

Ten or more counts support this clonotype. This chain connects TRBV19 to TRBJ1-1; no clear D. Trimming stripped 3 bases from V and 1 base from J, with 3 bases between. This CDR3 has 12 amino acids. Germline assignment: CDR1 LNHDA and CDR2 SQIVND (reference sequence). The CDR3 coding sequence is TGTGCCAGTAGTATCGGGAACACTGAAGCTTTCTTT. It is translated as CASSIGNTEAFF.

This clonotype is judged medium-sized. This chain connects TRBV19 to TRBJ1-5, with D possibly TRBD1 on 5 matching bases. Germline V gene lookup returns CDR1 LNHDA and CDR2 SQIVND (reference sequence). The V gene lost 4 bases and the J gene lost 4 bases, with 14 bases spanning the gap. The CDR3 sequence is 15 residues long. The CDR3 loop reads CASSNEGQGNQPQHF. In DNA form, the CDR3 reads TGTGCCAGTAGTAACGAAGGGCAGGGTAATCAGCCCCAGCATTTT.

This clonotype was detected ten times or more. V and J are TRBV5-5 and TRBJ2-4; D is perhaps TRBD1 (5 bases). Germline values: CDR1 SGHKS, CDR2 YYEKEE (reference sequence). The CDR3 totals 17 residues. V was trimmed by 4 bases and J by 5 bases, leaving 22 bases between them. CDR3 nucleotide sequence: TGTGCCAGCAGCCCTGCGTCAGGGTACGGGCCTCAAAACATTCAGTACTTC. The encoded protein is CASSPASGYGPQNIQYF.

This clonotype was detected ten times or more. The chain has TRBV27 and TRBJ1-3; unclear D gene. CDR1 and CDR2 from the germline V gene are MNHEY and SMNVEV (reference sequence). This CDR3 is 14 amino acids long. Trimming removed 4 bases from V and 4 bases from J, with 11 bases in between. The CDR3: CASSSPRIGNTIYF. The CDR3 coding sequence is TGTGCCAGCAGTTCCCCAAGGATAGGAAACACCATATATTTT.

This clonotype was seen repeatedly, ten times or more. V is TRBV6-4 and J is TRBJ2-1; 10 positions match TRBD2. Trimming removed 6 bases from V and 0 bases from J; junction bases left unmatched: 5. The CDR3 runs to 16 residues. Per the germline V gene, CDR1 is MRHNA and CDR2 is SNTAGT. CDR3 in amino acids: CASSPLAGSSYNEQFF. CDR3 bases: TGTGCCAGCAGCCCACTAGCGGGGAGCTCCTACAATGAGCAGTTCTTC.

In this sample, this clonotype turned up many times. The chain couples TRBV19 to TRBJ1-4; D is unclear. In germline, CDR1 is LNHDA, CDR2 SQIVND (reference sequence). V was shortened by 2 bases and J by 0 bases, with 7 bases between the two germline ends. This CDR3 is built from 15 residues. The CDR3 region is CASSITAATNEKLFF. CDR3 bases: TGTGCCAGTAGTATAACGGCTGCAACTAATGAAAAACTGTTTTTT.

By share of the sample, this clonotype is medium-sized. The genes are TRBV6-1 and TRBJ1-1; D is possibly TRBD1 (6 bases). CDR1 is MNHNS, CDR2 SASEGT, per germline. The CDR3 is 13 amino acids. V was pared by 6 bases and J by 1 base, with 9 bases between. The CDR3 nucleotides read TGTGCCAGCAGCCTGACAGGGAACACTGAAGCTTTCTTT. This encodes CASSLTGNTEAFF.

By frequency in the sample, this clonotype is medium-sized. The chain employs TRBV4-2 and TRBJ2-5; D is uncertain. The V and J ends lost 4 bases and 2 bases respectively, with 17 bases between them. Per the germline V gene, CDR1 is LGHNA and CDR2 is YNFKEQ. The CDR3 is made up of 16 amino acids. The CDR3 loop is CASSPERRSPQETQYF. Here the CDR3 DNA reads TGTGCCAGCAGCCCCGAGCGACGTTCCCCGCAAGAGACCCAGTACTTC.

This clonotype occurred many times. J is TRBJ2-5 and V is TRBV11-3; 7 nucleotides line up with TRBD2. Germline CDR1 SGHNT, CDR2 YENEEA. The ends lost 0 bases at V and 5 bases at J; junction bases unmatched: 6. This CDR3 contains 15 residues. CDR3 sequence (DNA): TGTGCCAGCAGCTTAGAAGCGGGACCATGGGAGACCCAGTACTTC. Translated: CASSLEAGPWETQYF.

This clonotype was seen once. The chain has TRBV12-3 or TRBV12-4 and TRBJ1-6; D is undetermined. V dropped 2 bases and J dropped 9 bases, with 11 bases sitting between them. The CDR3 covers 14 residues. For the CDR3, the DNA is TGTGCCAGCAGTTTATGGTTTTTGGTTTCACCCCTCCACTTT. It translates to CASSLWFLVSPLHF.

This clonotype has a count of ten or more. The J gene is TRBJ1-2, the V gene TRBV4-1; TRBD1 matches 11 bases. The CDR3 contains 16 residues. Germline-derived CDR1 and CDR2 are MGHRA and YSYEKL. Trimming at V came to 3 bases and at J to 2 bases, leaving 5 bases not matched to a gene. The CDR3 reads CASSHDWDRGNYGYTF. CDR3 coding DNA: TGCGCCAGCAGCCATGACTGGGACAGGGGGAACTATGGCTACACCTTC.

In this sample, this clonotype turned up once. A much larger clone lies one base from this, so it may be a read error. The chain employs TRBV5-6 and TRBJ1-1, with TRBD1 as a possible D gene (5 bases). The germline gives CDR1 SGHDT, CDR2 YYEEEE. This CDR3 is built from 15 residues. The CDR3 nucleotides read TGTGCCAGCATCTTGAGGGCAGGGTTGAACACTGAAGCTTTCTTT. Translation gives CASILRAGLNTEAFF.

This clonotype was counted at least ten times. The V and J genes are TRBV19 and TRBJ2-3, with 7 positions matching TRBD1. V trimming: 4 bases; J trimming: 0 bases; junction bases outside the gene matches: 1. Germline lookup yields CDR1 LNHDA and CDR2 SQIVND (reference sequence). CDR3 length: 14 amino acids. CDR3 sequence reads: CASSNRGSTDTQYF. The CDR3, as DNA: TGTGCCAGTAGTAACAGGGGAAGCACAGATACGCAGTATTTT.

The sample holds many counts of this clonotype. The chain has TRBV12-3 or TRBV12-4 and TRBJ2-7, with 7 bases matching TRBD2. The CDR3 extends over 14 amino acids. Trimming took 3 bases from V and 2 from J; bases not matched to a gene: 4. The CDR3: CASSFSGGAYEQYF. In DNA, the CDR3 is TGTGCCAGCAGTTTTAGTGGGGGGGCCTACGAGCAGTACTTC.

This clonotype was seen ten or more times. The chain joins TRBV29-1 to TRBJ1-2; TRBD1 is a possible D gene (5 bases). Per germline, CDR1 SQVTM and CDR2 ANQGSEA. The CDR3 is 13 amino acids. V was clipped by 4 bases and J by 8 bases, with 17 bases between them. Here the CDR3 DNA reads TGCAGCGTTGTACGACAGCCCAGTCAAGGCTACACCTTC. Translation: CSVVRQPSQGYTF.

This clonotype was counted at least ten times. The chain couples TRBV5-1 to TRBJ2-5, with 10 bases fitting TRBD1. The V gene end was trimmed by 3 bases and the J gene end by 5 bases; junction bases not matched to a gene: 7. This CDR3 region has 15 residues. Germline CDR1 is SGHRS and CDR2 is YFSETQ. The CDR3 reads CASSSHPGQGETQYF. DNA for the CDR3: TGCGCCAGCAGCTCCCACCCGGGACAGGGGGAGACCCAGTACTTC. The variable domain in full, completed from reference TRBV5-1 and TRBJ2-5, reads KAGVTQTPRYLIKTRGQQVTLSCSPISGHRSVSWYQQTPGQGLQFLFEYFSETQRNKGNFPGRFSGRQFSNSRSEMNVSTLELGDSALYLCASSSHPGQGETQYFGPGTRLLVL.

The chain uses TRBV7-2 and TRBJ2-1, with TRBD2 matching over 10 bases. The trim removed 5 bases at V and 8 bases at J, leaving 6 bases unmatched. The CDR3 length is 14 residues. The germline V gene has CDR1 SGHTA and CDR2 FQGNSA. The CDR3 spells CASSLGLAFYEQFF. As DNA, the CDR3 is TGTGCCAGCAGCCTGGGACTAGCGTTCTATGAGCAGTTCTTC.

The chain is built from TRBV7-2 and TRBJ1-1; a possible D gene is TRBD1 (5 bases). Germline V gene data show CDR1 as SGHTA and CDR2 as FQGNSA. V was cut by 5 bases and J by 1 base, with 11 bases left in between. The CDR3 totals 14 residues. The CDR3 bases are TGTGCCAGCAGCACGAGGGGATCGAACACTGAAGCTTTCTTT. Amino acids: CASSTRGSNTEAFF.

This clonotype came up many times. DNA of the CDR3: TGTGCCATCAGTGAGGGACAGAGCTATGGCTACACCTTC. This gives the protein CAISEGQSYGYTF. V is TRBV10-3 and J is TRBJ1-2; a possible D gene is TRBD1 (6 bases). V was cut by 2 bases and J by 4 bases, with 8 bases left in between. The CDR3 has 13 amino acids. CDR1 is ENHRY and CDR2 is SYGVKD in the germline V gene.

This clonotype came up a few times. This chain links TRBV29-1 with TRBJ2-1; D unclear. CDR1 and CDR2 from the germline V gene are SQVTM and ANQGSEA. Trimming took 5 bases from V and 1 from J, leaving 15 bases between them. CDR3 length: 15 residues. This CDR3 reads CSVKVPTKSYNEQFF. CDR3 sequence (DNA): TGCAGCGTTAAAGTGCCGACAAAATCCTACAATGAGCAGTTCTTC.

This clonotype is medium-sized in the sample. V and J are TRBV5-1 and TRBJ2-7; 7 positions match TRBD2. Trimming cost V 4 bases and J 0 bases; bases outside gene matches: 4. Looked up from germline, CDR1 is SGHRS and CDR2 is YFSETQ. The CDR3 is made up of 14 amino acids. The CDR3: CASSDPGGSYEQYF. Here the CDR3 DNA reads TGCGCCAGCAGCGACCCGGGGGGCTCCTACGAGCAGTACTTC.

The chain is built from TRBV7-9 and TRBJ2-1; 11 positions agree with TRBD2. J was trimmed by 10 bases and V by 4 bases; bases with no gene match: 18. The CDR3 covers 18 residues. CDR1 and CDR2 (germline): SEHNR, FQNEAQ (reference sequence). CDR3 region: CASSYPFSGGAGSIEQFF. CDR3 nucleotide sequence: TGTGCCAGCAGCTATCCCTTTAGCGGGGGGGCCGGTTCGATCGAGCAGTTCTTC.

This clonotype was recorded many times. The chain couples TRBV3-1 to TRBJ2-7, with 8 bases matching TRBD2. The CDR3 sequence is 15 residues long. CDR1 is LGHDT and CDR2 is YNNKEL in the germline V gene (reference sequence). V shed 2 bases, J shed 3 bases, and the junction held 6 bases outside the gene matches. This CDR3 is CASSQKGLEVYEQYF. CDR3 nucleotide sequence: TGTGCCAGCAGCCAAAAGGGACTAGAAGTCTACGAGCAGTACTTC.

In its sample, this clonotype ranks as medium-sized. The chain is built from TRBV2 and TRBJ1-5; D is uncertain. CDR3 length: 15 residues. CDR1 is SNHLY, CDR2 FYNNEI, per germline. Trimming shortened V by 4 bases and J by 3 bases, and 13 bases separated the two germline ends. Here the CDR3 reads CASSVRSLINQPQHF. The CDR3 region has the DNA TGTGCCAGCAGTGTGCGAAGCCTTATCAATCAGCCCCAGCATTTT.

Many counts were recorded for this clonotype. The rearrangement uses TRBV5-1 and TRBJ1-4; D may be TRBD1 (5 bases). Deletions cut 0 bases from V and 4 bases from J, with 7 bases between. The CDR3 has 14 residues. Germline assignment: CDR1 SGHRS and CDR2 YFSETQ. The CDR3 region has the DNA TGCGCCAGCAGCTTGGGACAGCGTAATGAAAAACTGTTTTTT. It specifies CASSLGQRNEKLFF.